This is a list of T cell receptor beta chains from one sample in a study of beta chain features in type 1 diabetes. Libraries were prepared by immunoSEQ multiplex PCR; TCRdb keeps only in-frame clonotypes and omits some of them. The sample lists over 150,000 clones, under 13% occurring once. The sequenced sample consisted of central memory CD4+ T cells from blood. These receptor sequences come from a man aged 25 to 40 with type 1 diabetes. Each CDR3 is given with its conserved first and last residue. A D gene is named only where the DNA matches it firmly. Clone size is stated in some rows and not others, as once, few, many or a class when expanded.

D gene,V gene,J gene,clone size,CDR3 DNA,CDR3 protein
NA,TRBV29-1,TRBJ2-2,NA,TGCAGCGTTGATCGGGGGGCGGGGACCGGGGAGCTGTTTTTT,CSVDRGAGTGELFF
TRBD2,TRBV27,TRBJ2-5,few,TGTGCCAGCAGTTTAAGTCGGTGGCGGGAGGAGGATGAGACCCAGTACTTC,CASSLSRWREEDETQYF
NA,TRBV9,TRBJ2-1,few,TGTGCCAGCAGTGTGGCCAGGTCCTACAATGAGCAGTTCTTC,CASSVARSYNEQFF
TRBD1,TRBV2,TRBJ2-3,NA,TGTGCCAGCAGTGTACAGGGGGCCTCGGATACGCAGTATTTT,CASSVQGASDTQYF
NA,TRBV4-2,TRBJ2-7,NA,TGTGCCAGCAGCCAATCTTCCCAGGTCTCCTACGAGCAGTACTTC,CASSQSSQVSYEQYF
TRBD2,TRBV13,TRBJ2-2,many,TGTGCCAGCAGCCGGACTAGCGGGACCGGGGAGCTGTTTTTT,CASSRTSGTGELFF
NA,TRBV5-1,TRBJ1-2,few,TGCGCCAGCAGCCAAAGACAGGATGTGTATGGCTACACCTTC,CASSQRQDVYGYTF
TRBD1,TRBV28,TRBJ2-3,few,TGTGCCAGCAGTCCATCAGGGGGATCCACAGATACGCAGTATTTT,CASSPSGGSTDTQYF
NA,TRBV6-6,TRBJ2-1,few,TGTGCCAGCAGTTACCCGGAGTCAGCCGCGCAGTTCTTC,CASSYPESAAQFF
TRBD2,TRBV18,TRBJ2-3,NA,TGTGCCAGCTCACCGATGACTAGCGGGAGCACAGATACGCAGTATTTT,CASSPMTSGSTDTQYF
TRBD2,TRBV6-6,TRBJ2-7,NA,TGTGCCAGCAGATCCGGTAGCGGGAGTGCCTACGAGCAGTACTTC,CASRSGSGSAYEQYF
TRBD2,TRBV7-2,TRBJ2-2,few,TGTGCCAGCAGCCCAAAGGGACCGGGAGGATCCGGGGAGCTGTTTTTT,CASSPKGPGGSGELFF
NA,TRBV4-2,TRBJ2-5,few,TGTGCCAGCAGCCAAGAAAGGGGGGGGCAAGAGACCCAGTACTTC,CASSQERGGQETQYF
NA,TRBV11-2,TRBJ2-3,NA,TGTGCCAGCGCCGAACGCGGAGGGGCAGGAACAGATACGCAGTATTTT,CASAERGGAGTDTQYF
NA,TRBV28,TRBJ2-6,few,TGTGCCAGCAGTTTGTCGGGGTCTGGGGCCAACGTCCTGACTTTC,CASSLSGSGANVLTF
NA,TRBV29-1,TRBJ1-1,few,TGCAGCGTTGAAAGGGCGGGGAACACTGAAGCTTTCTTT,CSVERAGNTEAFF
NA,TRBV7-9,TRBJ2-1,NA,TGTGCCAGCAGCGCCCACGGAGCCAAGAGCTCCTACAATGAGCAGTTCTTC,CASSAHGAKSSYNEQFF
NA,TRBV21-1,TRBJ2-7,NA,TGTGCCAGCAGCAAAGTGGGGCAGAGATACGAGCAGTACTTC,CASSKVGQRYEQYF
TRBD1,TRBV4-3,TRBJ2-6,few,TGCGCCAGCAGCCGGAGACAGGGAACTGGGGCCAACGTCCTGACTTTC,CASSRRQGTGANVLTF
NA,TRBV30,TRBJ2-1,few,TGTGCCTGGGGTCTCCGGGACTCCCGGTCAGATGAGCAGTTCTTC,CAWGLRDSRSDEQFF
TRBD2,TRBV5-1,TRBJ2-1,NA,TGCGCCAGCAGCTGGACTAGCGGGAGGGCAAGTCGAGTTGATGAGCAGTTCTTC,CASSWTSGRASRVDEQFF
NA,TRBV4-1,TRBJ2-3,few,TGCGCCAGCAGCCAAGGCTCCGGGACTGCCCCAGATACGCAGTATTTT,CASSQGSGTAPDTQYF
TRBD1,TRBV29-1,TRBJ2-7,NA,TGCAGCGCAAGGACAGGGGAAGACTCCTACGAGCAGTACTTC,CSARTGEDSYEQYF
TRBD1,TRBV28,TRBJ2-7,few,TGTGCCAGCAGTCTCGAGACAGGGGGCGGGCAGTACTTC,CASSLETGGGQYF
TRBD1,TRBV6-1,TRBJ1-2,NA,TGTGCCAGCAGCGAAGGACAGGGGAATAACTATGGCTACACCTTC,CASSEGQGNNYGYTF
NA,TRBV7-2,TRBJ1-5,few,TGTGCCAGCAGCTTAACAGGGAATCAGCCCCAGCATTTT,CASSLTGNQPQHF
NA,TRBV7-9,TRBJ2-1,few,TGTGCCAGCAGCCCCTCGGTCACCTACAATGAGCAGTTCTTC,CASSPSVTYNEQFF
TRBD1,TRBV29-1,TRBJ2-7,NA,TGCATTAGGGACAGGGGGCTTTACGAGCAGTACTTC,CIRDRGLYEQYF
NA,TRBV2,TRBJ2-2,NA,TGTGCCAGCAGTGTCGAGAGGGGGTCAATGACGGGCACCGGGGAGCTGTTTTTT,CASSVERGSMTGTGELFF
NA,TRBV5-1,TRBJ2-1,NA,TGCGCCAGCAGCAGGGGAACCCTAGGCTCCTACAATGAGCAGTTCTTC,CASSRGTLGSYNEQFF
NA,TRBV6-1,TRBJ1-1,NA,TGTGCCAGCGTGGCAGGTTCGAACACTGAAGCTTTCTTT,CASVAGSNTEAFF
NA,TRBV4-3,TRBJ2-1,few,TGCGCCAGCAGCCTGGCTCTGGGGAGCTCCTACAATGAGCAGTTCTTC,CASSLALGSSYNEQFF
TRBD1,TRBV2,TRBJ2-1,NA,TGTGCCAGCAGTGAAAGACAGGGGCTGGGCAATGAGCAGTTCTTC,CASSERQGLGNEQFF
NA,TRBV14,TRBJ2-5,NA,TGTGCCAGCAGCCGGGGACTCCAAGAGACCCAGTACTTC,CASSRGLQETQYF
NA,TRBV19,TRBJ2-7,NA,TGTGCCAGTGGCGGTTGGGTGGCTAGTGGTCGGCGCGAGCAGTACTTC,CASGGWVASGRREQYF
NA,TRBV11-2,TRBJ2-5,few,TGTGCCAGCAGCTCTCAGACCCAGTACTTC,CASSSQTQYF
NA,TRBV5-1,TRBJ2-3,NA,TGCGCCAGCAGCTCAGGGGTCGATACGCAGTATTTT,CASSSGVDTQYF
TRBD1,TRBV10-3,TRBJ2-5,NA,TGTGCCATCGCCGACAGGGGTTCAGAGACCCAGTACTTC,CAIADRGSETQYF
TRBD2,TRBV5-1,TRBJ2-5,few,TGCGCCAGCAGCTTGGCTTCTCCTCGGGCGGGAGTGGAGACCCAGTACTTC,CASSLASPRAGVETQYF
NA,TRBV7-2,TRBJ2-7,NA,TGTGCCAGCAGCTTAAGGCGGGATCCGCTCGAGCAGTACTTC,CASSLRRDPLEQYF
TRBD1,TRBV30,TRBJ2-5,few,TGTGCCTGGAGTGTGTTGGGGACAGTACAAGAGACCCAGTACTTC,CAWSVLGTVQETQYF
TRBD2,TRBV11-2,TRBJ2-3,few,TGTGCCAGCTCCCCGGGGGGAGGCACAGATACGCAGTATTTT,CASSPGGGTDTQYF
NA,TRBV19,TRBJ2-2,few,TGTGCCAGTAGTATTGAGACGGCAAGCGCGACCGGGGAGCTGTTTTTT,CASSIETASATGELFF
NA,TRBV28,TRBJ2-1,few,TGTGCCATTCGAGGTGGACAGTGGGACCTCGGGAATGAGCAGTTCTTC,CAIRGGQWDLGNEQFF
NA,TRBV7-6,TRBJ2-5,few,TGTGCCAGCAGCTTGATCCAGGACTACCAAGAGACCCAGTACTTC,CASSLIQDYQETQYF
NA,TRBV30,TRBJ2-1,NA,TGTGCCTGGAGTAACAGATTCTTC,CAWSNRFF
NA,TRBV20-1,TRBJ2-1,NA,TGCAGTGCGCCGATAACGGATGAGCAGTTCTTC,CSAPITDEQFF
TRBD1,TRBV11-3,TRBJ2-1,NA,TGTGCCAGCAGCCCGGGGACAGGGGGCATAAATGAGCAGTTCTTC,CASSPGTGGINEQFF